This T cell receptor (beta chain) emerged from a study of T cells in Graves' hyperthyroidism and ophthalmopathy. Amplification of TCR beta CDR3 regions was performed using RNA transcripts as template. First-round RT-PCR with HTBI primers amplified the TCR CDR3 region. TCRdb processed the multiplex PCR reads anew with MiXCR; each CDR3 protein has one entry. Here the sample spans roughly 360,000 distinct CDR3 sequences, less than 15% being singletons. This clonotype occurred many times. This CDR3 spans 14 amino acids. CDR1 SGHRS and CDR2 YFSETQ come from the germline V gene. Unmatched junction bases numbered 6, after V lost 4 bases and J lost 5 bases.

The specimen sequenced was blood. The receptor was derived from a man younger than 45 with Graves' hyperthyroidism that later progressed to Graves' ophthalmopathy. This chain joins TRBV5-1 and TRBJ1-3, with 7 nucleotides matching TRBD1. The CDR3 sequence is CASSPGQNRNTIYF. In nucleotides, the CDR3 is TGCGCCAGCAGCCCGGGACAGAATCGAAACACCATATATTTT. Using reference TRBV5-1 and TRBJ1-3 for the parts outside the CDR3, the full variable domain is KAGVTQTPRYLIKTRGQQVTLSCSPISGHRSVSWYQQTPGQGLQFLFEYFSETQRNKGNFPGRFSGRQFSNSRSEMNVSTLELGDSALYLCASSPGQNRNTIYFGEGSWLTVV.